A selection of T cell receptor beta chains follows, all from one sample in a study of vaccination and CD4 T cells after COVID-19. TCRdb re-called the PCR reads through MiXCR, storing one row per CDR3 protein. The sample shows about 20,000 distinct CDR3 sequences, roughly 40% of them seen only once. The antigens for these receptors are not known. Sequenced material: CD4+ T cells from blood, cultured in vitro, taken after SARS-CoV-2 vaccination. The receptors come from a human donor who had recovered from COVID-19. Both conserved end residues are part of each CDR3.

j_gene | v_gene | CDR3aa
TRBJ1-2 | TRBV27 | CASGFSTGMYGYTF
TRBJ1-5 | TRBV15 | CATSRVRGGRGNQPQHF
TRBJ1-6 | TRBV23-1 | CASSFNSPLHF
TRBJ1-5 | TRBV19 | CASSISAGQYQPQHF
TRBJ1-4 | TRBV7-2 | CASSLRASNEKLFF
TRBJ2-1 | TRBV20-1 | CSARDLAGGGNEQFF
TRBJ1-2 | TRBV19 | CASSITGGTPGYTF
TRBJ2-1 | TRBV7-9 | CASSLASGRYNEQFF
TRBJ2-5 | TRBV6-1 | CASTPLGGPGTQYF
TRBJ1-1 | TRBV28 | CASSTDLTGAPNTEAFF
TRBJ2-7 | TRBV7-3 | CASSFGGSSYEQYF
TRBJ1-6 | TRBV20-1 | CSASRRGYNSPLHF
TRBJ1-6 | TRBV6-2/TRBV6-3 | CASSYTRPRDNSPLHF
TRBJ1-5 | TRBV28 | CASSLPRGHHQPQHF
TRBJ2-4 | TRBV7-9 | CASSLRGGLNRENIQYF
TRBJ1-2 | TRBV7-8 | CASSLDGTDGYTF
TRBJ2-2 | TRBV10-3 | CAGSGTSGSGGELFF
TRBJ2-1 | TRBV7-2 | CASSLNRLAGVGEQFF